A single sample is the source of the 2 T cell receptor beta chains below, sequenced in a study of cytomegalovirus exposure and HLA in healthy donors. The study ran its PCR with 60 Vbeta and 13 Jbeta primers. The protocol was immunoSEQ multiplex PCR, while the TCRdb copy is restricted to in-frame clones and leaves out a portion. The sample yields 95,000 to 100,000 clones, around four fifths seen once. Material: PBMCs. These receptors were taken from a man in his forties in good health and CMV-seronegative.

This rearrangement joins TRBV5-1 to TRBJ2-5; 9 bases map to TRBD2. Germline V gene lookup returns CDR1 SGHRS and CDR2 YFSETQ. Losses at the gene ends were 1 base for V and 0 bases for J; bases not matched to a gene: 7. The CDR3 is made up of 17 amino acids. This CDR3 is CASSLKVAGGHQETQYF. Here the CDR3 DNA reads TGCGCCAGCAGCTTGAAGGTGGCGGGGGGGCACCAAGAGACCCAGTACTTC.

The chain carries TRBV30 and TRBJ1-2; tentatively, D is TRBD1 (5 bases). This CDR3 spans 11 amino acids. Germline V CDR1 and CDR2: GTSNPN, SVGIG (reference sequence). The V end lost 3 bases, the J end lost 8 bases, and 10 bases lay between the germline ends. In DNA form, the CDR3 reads TGTGCCTGGAGCCCAGGGAAAGGCTACACCTTC. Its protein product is CAWSPGKGYTF.